The TCR beta chain described here comes from a study of OX40 agonist ivuxolimab in advanced cancers. Looking at the study overall: Mean age about 60 years, range roughly 23 to 79; roughly 82% male. Three partial responders included one hepatocellular carcinoma patient and two cutaneous melanoma patients. Under the entry rules, prior anti-PD-1, anti-PD-L1 or anti-CTLA-4 therapy was allowed, and about 38% had some. The study's findings and limits: Expanded clones were, on average, more numerous among CD8+ T cells than CD4+.

Only in-frame clones appear in the TCRdb table, and some are missing; sequencing was by immunoSEQ multiplex PCR. Seen here are under 95,000 clones, more than 70% observed once, and the top ten hold 6.5% to 7.5%. The germline V gene encodes CDR1 SEHNR and CDR2 FQNEAQ (reference sequence). The CDR3 runs to 14 residues. Trimming took 5 bases from V and 5 from J, leaving 13 bases between them. A remark on this clone: What it binds is not known.

The source was CD4+ or CD8+ T cells sorted from blood, collected in a trial of the OX40 agonist ivuxolimab. The rearrangement joins TRBV7-9 to TRBJ2-1; D is possibly TRBD1 (5 bases). This clonotype was obtained from an adult with an advanced solid tumor such as melanoma, head and neck, liver or kidney cancer. CDR3 amino acids: CASSAQTVNNEQFF. CDR3 nucleotide sequence: TGTGCCAGCAGCGCCCAGACAGTAAACAATGAGCAGTTCTTC.